Listed below are T cell receptor beta chains from one sample, sequenced in a study of shared clonotypes between healthy human individuals. TCRdb's copy holds only in-frame clones and misses some; the assay was immunoSEQ multiplex PCR. The table has about 480,000 clones, 79% seen once. Sequenced: PBMCs. Receptors originate from a woman aged 40 to 50 in good health. Some clones in this sample may be carry-over from other donors' samples. Both conserved end residues are part of each CDR3. A D gene is named only where the DNA matches it firmly. Rows give clone size only sometimes, using once, few, many, or a class for an expanded clone.

DNA,CDR3,J,D,size,V
TGTGCCAGCACGGGGGATGGTTACGAGCAGTACTTC,CASTGDGYEQYF,TRBJ2-7,NA,NA,TRBV2
TGTGCCAGCAGCTTAGACCTCCTGACAGGGGACGAGCAGTACTTC,CASSLDLLTGDEQYF,TRBJ2-7,TRBD1,NA,TRBV11-2
TGTGCCAGCAGCAAGACTAGCGGGAGTACCAATGAGCAGTTCTTC,CASSKTSGSTNEQFF,TRBJ2-1,TRBD2,NA,TRBV9
TGTGCTAGTGGTTTTAGCGGGAGTCCGAACAATGAGCAGTTCTTC,CASGFSGSPNNEQFF,TRBJ2-1,TRBD2,NA,TRBV12-5
TGTGCCACCAGCAGAGAAGGTGGGGGAATGTATACGCAGTATTTT,CATSREGGGMYTQYF,TRBJ2-3,NA,few,TRBV15
TGTGCCAGCAGCAAAGCTGGACAGGGGGGGCAGCCCCAGCATTTT,CASSKAGQGGQPQHF,TRBJ1-5,NA,NA,TRBV21-1
TGTGCCATCAGTATGACTGCAACATCCTACGAGCAGTACTTC,CAISMTATSYEQYF,TRBJ2-7,NA,NA,TRBV10-3
TGTGCCAGCGCGACGGGGGGCGATCAGCCCCAGCATTTT,CASATGGDQPQHF,TRBJ1-5,NA,once,TRBV19
TGCGCCAGCAGCTTAAGTAGGGGTCACGAGCAGTACTTC,CASSLSRGHEQYF,TRBJ2-7,NA,NA,TRBV5-1
TGTGCCAGCAGTTCACGACTAGCGGGACGCTACGAGCAGTACTTC,CASSSRLAGRYEQYF,TRBJ2-7,TRBD2,few,TRBV28
TGTGCCAGCTCACCGGGACCCCCGGCGAACACTGAAGCTTTCTTT,CASSPGPPANTEAFF,TRBJ1-1,NA,NA,TRBV18
TGTGCCAGCAGCGACTGGACAGGGGGCGCCGGAGGAAACACCATATATTTT,CASSDWTGGAGGNTIYF,TRBJ1-3,TRBD1,NA,TRBV7-8
TGTGCCAGCAGCGTAGCTCCCCTTCTAGCGGACAATGAGCAGTTCTTC,CASSVAPLLADNEQFF,TRBJ2-1,TRBD2,NA,TRBV9
TGTGCCAGCAGTGAAGGGGGGACTAGGGCCGGGTGGCAGTACTTC,CASSEGGTRAGWQYF,TRBJ2-7,TRBD2,NA,TRBV6-1
TGTGCCAGCAGCTTAGGAGGACGTTTAAGGGGAGAGACCCAGTACTTC,CASSLGGRLRGETQYF,TRBJ2-5,NA,NA,TRBV11-2
TGTGCCATAGGAGGGGTCAGGACCCCCGAGCAGTACTTC,CAIGGVRTPEQYF,TRBJ2-7,NA,NA,TRBV10-3
TGTGCCAGTACTGGGTTGTCACAGGGAGGCAATCAGCCCCAGCATTTT,CASTGLSQGGNQPQHF,TRBJ1-5,NA,few,TRBV19
TGTGCCAGCAGCGGTATACAGGGGGCTGGGGCCAAAAACATTCAGTACTTC,CASSGIQGAGAKNIQYF,TRBJ2-4,TRBD1,few,TRBV2
TGTGCCAGCAGTGCGGACAGGGGCGGTGGCTACACCTTC,CASSADRGGGYTF,TRBJ1-2,TRBD1,NA,TRBV6-1
TGTGCCAGCAGCGTCCCGAGTTTAGTGTGGGGGGCTGGGGCCAACGTCCTGACTTTC,CASSVPSLVWGAGANVLTF,TRBJ2-6,NA,NA,TRBV9
TGTGCCAGCAGCTTTCCGACTAGCGGGATCAACACCGGGGAGCTGTTTTTT,CASSFPTSGINTGELFF,TRBJ2-2,TRBD2,many,TRBV5-8
TGTGCCAGCAGCCTAGTCTCGATTTCGGCAGGGGGCAACCCTAATGAAAAACTGTTTTTT,CASSLVSISAGGNPNEKLFF,TRBJ1-4,TRBD1,NA,TRBV7-6
TGTGCCAGCAGCTTAGCGTCACCGGTCTACAATGAGCAGTTCTTC,CASSLASPVYNEQFF,TRBJ2-1,NA,NA,TRBV11-1
TGTGCCAGCAGCTTGGCCCGGGGCCGGTTTGGCACTGAAGCTTTCTTT,CASSLARGRFGTEAFF,TRBJ1-1,NA,NA,TRBV5-4
TGTGCCAGCAGCAGAACAGGGGGCGTCTATCAGCCCCAGCATTTT,CASSRTGGVYQPQHF,TRBJ1-5,TRBD1,NA,TRBV28
TGTGCCAGCAGTCTAGCGGGAGGGCCTCACCTGGAGCAGTACTTC,CASSLAGGPHLEQYF,TRBJ2-7,TRBD2,few,TRBV28
TGTGCCAGCAGCACCGCTCCCGGGACAGGGGGTGAAGCTTTCTTT,CASSTAPGTGGEAFF,TRBJ1-1,TRBD1,NA,TRBV7-2
TGTGCCATCAGCGGTGGACAGGGGCCACCGGCCTCCTACAATGAGCAGTTCTTC,CAISGGQGPPASYNEQFF,TRBJ2-1,TRBD1,NA,TRBV10-3
TGTGCCTGGAGTGCTGAATTGAGCAATCAGCCCCAGCATTTT,CAWSAELSNQPQHF,TRBJ1-5,NA,NA,TRBV30
TGTGCCAGCAGTTCGGCCCTAGGCTACGAGCAGTACTTC,CASSSALGYEQYF,TRBJ2-7,NA,NA,TRBV27
TGTGCCAGCTCTGGGACAGGGGGCCTTTCCTACAATGAGCAGTTCTTC,CASSGTGGLSYNEQFF,TRBJ2-1,TRBD1,NA,TRBV18
TGTGCCAGCAGCTTAACGTCGAACACTGAAGCTTTCTTT,CASSLTSNTEAFF,TRBJ1-1,NA,NA,TRBV7-9
TGCAGCACGACTAGCGGGACCCCCACAGATACGCAGTATTTT,CSTTSGTPTDTQYF,TRBJ2-3,TRBD2,NA,TRBV29-1
TGTGCCAGCAGCGTAGCGTTGGGGACCGGGACAGGGGTCGGGGCCAACGTCCTGACTTTC,CASSVALGTGTGVGANVLTF,TRBJ2-6,TRBD1,NA,TRBV9
TGTGCCAGCAGTGACGGCACAGATACGCAGTATTTT,CASSDGTDTQYF,TRBJ2-3,NA,NA,TRBV2
TGCGCCAGCAGCCTCATTAGCGGGCGCTCCTACGAGCAGTACTTC,CASSLISGRSYEQYF,TRBJ2-7,TRBD2,NA,TRBV5-1
TGTGCCAGCTCGATAGGGACAGATATCCAAGAGACCCAGTACTTC,CASSIGTDIQETQYF,TRBJ2-5,TRBD1,NA,TRBV18
TGTGCCACCAGCAGAGATCTTCAGCGGGATAGGGAAAAACTGTTTTTT,CATSRDLQRDREKLFF,TRBJ1-4,NA,NA,TRBV15
TGTGCCAGCAGCAGTCCAAACACCGGGGAGCTGTTTTTT,CASSSPNTGELFF,TRBJ2-2,NA,few,TRBV7-3
TGCAGCGTTGCGCTGGGGCAGGGGGTGGTGGAGACCCAGTACTTC,CSVALGQGVVETQYF,TRBJ2-5,TRBD1,NA,TRBV29-1
TGTGCCAGCAGTTCGCCGGGACAGGGGGTGGGCACCATATATTTT,CASSSPGQGVGTIYF,TRBJ1-3,TRBD1,many,TRBV28
TGTGCCAGCAGCCAGTACACTAGCGGGAGGACACAAGAGACCCAGTACTTC,CASSQYTSGRTQETQYF,TRBJ2-5,TRBD2,NA,TRBV4-2
TGTGCCAGCAGCCCACATGCGGGGTCTGGAAACACCATATATTTT,CASSPHAGSGNTIYF,TRBJ1-3,NA,NA,TRBV7-3
TGTGCCAGCAGGGGACCCGCGAACACCGGGGAGCTGTTTTTT,CASRGPANTGELFF,TRBJ2-2,NA,NA,TRBV28